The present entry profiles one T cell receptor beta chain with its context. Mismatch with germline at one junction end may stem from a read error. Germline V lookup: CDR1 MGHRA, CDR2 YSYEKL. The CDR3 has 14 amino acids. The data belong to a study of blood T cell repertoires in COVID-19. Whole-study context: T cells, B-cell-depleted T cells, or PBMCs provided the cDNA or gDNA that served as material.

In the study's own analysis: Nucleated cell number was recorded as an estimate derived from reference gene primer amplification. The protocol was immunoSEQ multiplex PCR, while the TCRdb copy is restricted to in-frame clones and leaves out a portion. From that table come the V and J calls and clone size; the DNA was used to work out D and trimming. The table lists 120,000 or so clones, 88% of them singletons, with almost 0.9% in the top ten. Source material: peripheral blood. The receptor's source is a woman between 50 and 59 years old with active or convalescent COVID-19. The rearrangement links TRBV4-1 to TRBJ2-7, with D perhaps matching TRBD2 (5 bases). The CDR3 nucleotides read TGCGCCAGCAGTCAAGGGAGTAGGTCCTACGAGCAGTACTTC. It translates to CASSQGSRSYEQYF.